This TCR beta chain was recorded in a study of blood T cell repertoires in COVID-19. Adults between about 18 and 89 years of age took part from under 30 US areas. Germline-derived CDR1 and CDR2 are SGHNT and YYREEE (reference sequence). V lost 4 bases and J lost 7, with 20 bases in between. The length of the CDR3 is 15 residues. The repertoire was sequenced with immunoSEQ multiplex PCR; TCRdb's copy has only in-frame clones and lacks some. This table has approximately 150,000 clones, 65% to 80% appearing once. V and J are TRBV5-4 and TRBJ1-1; D perhaps matches TRBD1 (5 bases). This clonotype was obtained from a woman in her 70s in a cohort exposed to, infected with or recovered from COVID-19 (not recorded which). The specimen was PBMCs or T cells enriched from blood (not recorded which). The CDR3 DNA follows: TGTGCCAGCAGCCAAAGTCCACGGGGGGGAGGTGAAGCTTTCTTT. Translated, it gives CASSQSPRGGGEAFF.